One sample yielded the 20 T cell receptor beta chains listed below, sequenced in a study of identifying expanded T cells in peripheral blood. Sequencing used immunoSEQ multiplex PCR; TCRdb keeps in-frame clones, though not all of them. Of approximately 85,000 clones listed, about 88% are singletons. The sequencing sample was made of blood. The receptor set was obtained from a person between 18 and 75 years old in good health.

The rearrangement links TRBV14 to TRBJ2-5; D not resolved. The germline V gene has CDR1 SGHDN and CDR2 FVKESK. The germline V and J ends were trimmed by 3 bases and 5 bases, with 10 bases remaining between them. The CDR3 covers 13 residues. CDR3 sequence reads: CASSHISVETQYF. CDR3 in DNA: TGTGCCAGCAGCCATATTTCGGTGGAGACCCAGTACTTC.

V usage is TRBV6-1 and J usage is TRBJ2-7, with 7 bases fitting TRBD2. CDR3 length: 19 residues. V shed 0 bases and J 4 bases; nucleotides not matched to a gene: 18. Germline V CDR1 and CDR2: MNHNS, SASEGT. CDR3 DNA sequence: TGTGCCAGCAGTGAAGCTCGACTCTTGGGTAGACTAGCAAGGTACGAGCAGTACTTC. Protein sequence: CASSEARLLGRLARYEQYF.

The chain is built from TRBV20-1 and TRBJ1-1; no reliable D call. The CDR3 runs to 11 residues. Germline loops: CDR1 DFQATT, CDR2 SNEGSKA (reference sequence). In DNA, the CDR3 is TGCACCTGTGGGGTGGGGACTGAAGCTTTCTTT. Translated: CTCGVGTEAFF.

CDR3 DNA sequence: TGTGCCAGCAGTGAAACCGGGACAGGGGCCGTGGAAGCTTTCTTT. Translated: CASSETGTGAVEAFF. The chain is built from TRBV28 and TRBJ1-1, with TRBD1 matching over 10 bases. The CDR3 is 15 residues long. The V segment lost 5 bases and the J segment 8 bases; nucleotides outside the gene matches: 11. In germline, CDR1 is MDHEN, CDR2 SYDVKM.

The chain carries TRBV5-5 and TRBJ1-4; no firm D call. CDR1 and CDR2 from the germline V gene are SGHKS and YYEKEE (reference sequence). Trimming removed 0 bases at V and 3 bases at J, with 3 bases between. This CDR3 is built from 13 residues. The CDR3 region is CASSLGPNEKLFF. The DNA for the CDR3 is TGTGCCAGCAGCTTGGGACCTAATGAAAAACTGTTTTTT.

The chain joins TRBV14 to TRBJ2-5; tentative D call: TRBD2 (6 bases). This CDR3 has 15 residues. V shed 2 bases and J shed 2 bases, with 12 bases lying between them. The germline gives CDR1 SGHDN, CDR2 FVKESK. The CDR3: CASSQRDWGQETQYF. CDR3 coding DNA: TGTGCCAGCAGCCAACGGGACTGGGGACAAGAGACCCAGTACTTC.

This clone was detected once. The rearrangement uses TRBV28 and TRBJ2-6; no firm D call. Germline CDR1 reads MDHEN; CDR2 reads SYDVKM. The CDR3 is 15 residues long. Between the trimmed V and J ends, which lost 3 bases and 4 bases, there was a span of 10 bases. For the CDR3, the DNA is TGTGCCAGCAGTTTTTTAAATGGCGGGGCCAACGTCCTGACTTTC. Translation gives CASSFLNGGANVLTF.

V and J are TRBV2 and TRBJ1-1, with a weak D call TRBD1 (6 bases). Trimming shortened V by 6 bases and J by 0 bases, and 11 bases separated the two germline ends. Per the germline V gene, CDR1 is SNHLY and CDR2 is FYNNEI. This CDR3 spans 14 amino acids. Here the CDR3 reads CASSSDRVNTEAFF. The CDR3 DNA is TGTGCCAGCAGCTCGGACAGAGTGAACACTGAAGCTTTCTTT. The full variable domain, with the rest looked up from reference TRBV2 and TRBJ1-1, is EPEVTQTPSHQVTQMGQEVILRCVPISNHLYFYWYRQILGQKVEFLVSFYNNEISEKSEIFDDQFSVERPDGSNFTLKIRSTKLEDSAMYFCASSSDRVNTEAFFGQGTRLTVV.

The rearrangement uses TRBV19 and TRBJ2-7, with D possibly matching TRBD1 (6 bases). V shed 0 bases and J shed 6 bases, with 6 bases lying between them. The CDR3 is 12 amino acids. Germline CDR1 is LNHDA and CDR2 is SQIVND (reference sequence). The CDR3 DNA is TGTGCCAGTAGTATAGACAGGGGCGAGCAGTACTTC. Translated: CASSIDRGEQYF.

The chain couples TRBV5-1 to TRBJ1-4; the match to TRBD1 covers 9 bases. Germline values: CDR1 SGHRS, CDR2 YFSETQ. Unmatched junction bases numbered 14, after V lost 6 bases and J lost 8 bases. This CDR3 has 16 residues. CDR3 amino acids: CASKGQGIWPVEKLFF. DNA for the CDR3: TGCGCCAGCAAGGGACAGGGCATATGGCCCGTCGAAAAACTGTTTTTT.

This clone was seen only a few times. The V gene is TRBV9, the J gene TRBJ1-3; the D is unclear. CDR1 is SGDLS and CDR2 is YYNGEE in the germline V gene. CDR3 size: 14 residues. With 2 bases removed from V and 0 bases from J, the gap between germline ends came to 6 bases. The CDR3 DNA reads TGTGCCAGCAGCGTGGGTGCCTCTGGAAACACCATATATTTT. Translating it yields CASSVGASGNTIYF.

The CDR3 protein is CASSYRNRRYNEQFF. DNA of the CDR3: TGTGCCAGCAGCTATAGGAACAGGCGGTACAATGAGCAGTTCTTC. The chain couples TRBV7-2 to TRBJ2-1; perhaps TRBD1 as D (5 bases). The CDR3 spans 15 residues. Germline V lookup: CDR1 SGHTA, CDR2 FQGNSA. Trimming cost V 4 bases and J 4 bases, with 14 bases left between them.

The chain couples TRBV28 to TRBJ1-5; 7 bases match TRBD1. With 7 bases clipped from V and 5 bases from J, the junction kept 5 bases outside the gene matches. Germline assignment: CDR1 MDHEN and CDR2 SYDVKM. This CDR3 is built from 13 residues. CDR3 protein: CASIPRGDQPQHF. The CDR3 coding sequence is TGTGCCAGCATCCCCAGGGGGGATCAGCCCCAGCATTTT.

This clone is a singleton in its sample. The CDR3 loop is CASSVVSTGELFF. CDR3 nucleotide sequence: TGCGCCAGCAGTGTCGTAAGCACCGGGGAGCTGTTTTTT. V is TRBV10-1 and J is TRBJ2-2, with D unclear. The CDR3 is 13 residues long. Looked up from germline, CDR1 is WNHNN and CDR2 is SYGVQD (reference sequence). The V gene lost 4 bases and the J gene lost 4 bases, with 7 bases spanning the gap.

The count of this clone is one. The rearrangement joins TRBV4-3 to TRBJ2-2; D is unresolved. Germline CDR1 is LGHNA and CDR2 is YSLEER. The CDR3 sequence is 15 residues long. Trimming pared 0 bases from V and 2 bases from J, leaving 7 bases between. This chain's CDR3 is CASSQDTANTGELFF. CDR3 nucleotides: TGCGCCAGCAGCCAAGATACTGCAAACACCGGGGAGCTGTTTTTT.

The CDR3 coding sequence is TGTGCCAGCAGCTTAGGGGGGACAGCCTATGGCTACACCTTC. It codes for CASSLGGTAYGYTF. The V and J genes are TRBV13 and TRBJ1-2; TRBD1 matches 7 bases. CDR3 size: 14 residues. Unmatched junction bases numbered 2, after V lost 0 bases and J lost 4 bases. CDR1 is PRHDT and CDR2 is FYEKMQ in the germline V gene (reference sequence).

V is TRBV7-6 and J is TRBJ1-1; unclear D gene. The CDR3 length is 15 residues. V dropped 4 bases and J dropped 0 bases, with 12 bases sitting between them. Germline V gene sequence: CDR1 SGHVS, CDR2 FNYEAQ. The DNA for the CDR3 is TGTGCCAGCAGCTCTCAGGCATCGATGAACACTGAAGCTTTCTTT. Amino acids: CASSSQASMNTEAFF.

This chain uses TRBV15 with TRBJ1-6, with D possibly being TRBD1 (5 bases). The CDR3 covers 15 residues. Trimming took off 3 bases at V and 6 bases at J, with 12 bases between the two ends. Germline V lookup: CDR1 LNHNV, CDR2 YYDKDF (reference sequence). The CDR3 reads CATSRPQGRNSPLHF. The CDR3 DNA is TGTGCCACCAGCAGGCCGCAGGGCCGTAATTCACCCCTCCACTTT.

The J gene is TRBJ2-3, the V gene TRBV5-1, with 7 bases lining up with TRBD1. The V gene's germline CDR1 is SGHRS and CDR2 YFSETQ. V shed 6 bases, J shed 3 bases, and the junction held 10 bases outside the gene matches. The CDR3 length is 15 residues. The CDR3 region is CASTPLGGPTDTQYF. CDR3 bases: TGCGCCAGCACCCCACTAGGGGGCCCTACAGATACGCAGTATTTT.

The rearrangement links TRBV18 to TRBJ1-1; D gene ambiguous. Per the germline V gene, CDR1 is KGHSH and CDR2 is LQKENI. The CDR3 length is 14 residues. V lost 6 bases and J lost 6, with 17 bases in between. CDR3 in DNA: TGTGCCAGCTCCCCTGGGCCGTATCGGCCTGAAGCTTTCTTT. This sequence encodes CASSPGPYRPEAFF.